This T cell receptor (beta chain) was recovered during a study of blood T cell repertoires in COVID-19. Turning to the study itself: From T cells, B-cell-depleted T cells, or PBMCs came the material, which was cDNA or gDNA.

This CDR3 has 14 amino acids. Deletions cut 5 bases from V and 3 bases from J, with 11 bases between. The germline V gene has CDR1 SNHLY and CDR2 FYNNEI. Ages ranged from roughly 18 to 95 years, with residence in 24 US areas. Clones were read by immunoSEQ multiplex PCR, and TCRdb kept only the in-frame ones, dropping some. The table shows 150,000 to 200,000 clones, with over 70% occurring only once. The source of this sequence is a man between 65 and 85 years old who had been exposed to COVID-19. The V and J genes are TRBV2 and TRBJ1-5; TRBD1 might be the D (5 bases). The sequenced sample consisted of PBMCs or T cells enriched from blood (not recorded which). The DNA for the CDR3 is TGTGCCAGCAGTAGGGGTGAATTCAATCAGCCCCAGCATTTT. It encodes CASSRGEFNQPQHF.